This T cell receptor (beta chain) was identified during a study of T cells in Graves' hyperthyroidism and ophthalmopathy. Study-wide results and caveats: Blood also showed most of the thyroid clonotypes that were expanded above 0.001.

The germline V gene encodes CDR1 LGHDT and CDR2 YNNKEL (reference sequence). Trimming left V 2 bases short and J 0 bases short, with 5 bases between. There are 13 residues in the CDR3. Amplification targeted TCR beta CDR3 regions from RNA transcripts. HTBI primers were employed in a first-round RT-PCR of the TCR CDR3. TCRdb re-called the multiplex PCR reads through MiXCR, storing one row per CDR3 protein. The sample yields a few hundred thousand distinct CDR3 sequences, around 21% seen once. Patients aged 18 to 65 had newly diagnosed hyperthyroidism of under 2 months' duration. Not enrolled were patients with uncontrolled infection, other autoimmune disease, pregnancy or lactation. PBMCs were collected from an approximately 9 ml volume of fresh peripheral blood. For this clonotype: Its antigen remains unidentified.

The sample was blood. J is TRBJ2-7 and V is TRBV3-1; D gene ambiguous. The TCR comes from a man aged 18 to 29 with Graves' hyperthyroidism. DNA of the CDR3: TGTGCCAGCAGCCAATTTCGCTCCTACGAGCAGTACTTC. It specifies CASSQFRSYEQYF.